This is a list of T cell receptor beta chains from one sample in a study of regulatory T cells in long-lasting Graves disease. TCRdb itself ran the multiplex PCR reads through MiXCR, one entry per CDR3 protein. This table holds about 470,000 distinct CDR3 sequences, 15% found once. These same records also appear under a second study, on T cells in Graves' hyperthyroidism and ophthalmopathy.

The sequences come from peripheral blood mononuclear cells (PBMCs), collected at new diagnosis, from a patient treated with antithyroid drugs. Receptors were obtained from a woman aged 25-40 years with Graves disease. Each CDR3 is given with its conserved first and last residue. The D gene is left open where the match is weak. Clone size is not always given. Where it is, it says once, few, many or a class for expanded clones.

>TRBD2|TRBJ2-7|NA|TRBV29-1
TGCAGCGTGGCGGCTAGCGGGTCCGCCGGCGAGCAGTACTTC
CSVAASGSAGEQYF
>NA|TRBJ2-7|many|TRBV6-1
TGTGCCAGCGGGTTGAGTTTCTACGAGCAGTACTTC
CASGLSFYEQYF
>NA|TRBJ1-1|NA|TRBV9
TGTGCCAGCAGCACGGGGGCCGGGTTCTCTGAAGCTTTCTTT
CASSTGAGFSEAFF
>NA|TRBJ2-6|NA|TRBV12-3/TRBV12-4
TGTGCCGCGGGACGGTTCTCTGGGGCCAACGTCCTGACTTTC
CAAGRFSGANVLTF
>NA|TRBJ2-3|NA|TRBV10-2
TGCGCCACCCGCCCGGGTCCTGCCCCAGATACGCAGTATTTT
CATRPGPAPDTQYF
>NA|TRBJ2-3|many|TRBV12-3/TRBV12-4
TGTGCCAGCAGTTTTACAGCGACAGATACGCAGTATTTT
CASSFTATDTQYF
>TRBD1|TRBJ2-1|many|TRBV7-9
TGTGCCAGCAGCACTCTTCTTGGGACAGGGGGTTACAATGAGCAGTTCTTC
CASSTLLGTGGYNEQFF
>TRBD2|TRBJ2-1|once|TRBV11-2
TGTGCCAGCAGCTCCGCGACTAGCGGGAGGGCAGGGCAGTTCTTC
CASSSATSGRAGQFF
>NA|TRBJ2-3|many|TRBV10-3
TGTGCCATCAGTGAGCCTACGGAGGGGTTCTACACAGATACGCAGTATTTT
CAISEPTEGFYTDTQYF
>TRBD1|TRBJ1-2|NA|TRBV4-1
TGCGCCAGCAGCCAAGGCGCCAGGGGGCTCTCAAACTATGGCTACACCTTC
CASSQGARGLSNYGYTF
>TRBD1|TRBJ1-1|NA|TRBV18
TGTGCCAGCTCACCAAGGACAGGGAGGATAGAGGCTGAAGCTTTCTTT
CASSPRTGRIEAEAFF
>NA|TRBJ1-2|many|TRBV6-2/TRBV6-3
TGTGCCAGCAGTTCCGAGGACAGACCCTATGGCTACACCTTC
CASSSEDRPYGYTF
>TRBD2|TRBJ2-5|NA|TRBV19
TGTGCCAGTAGGAGGGGAGCGGGAGCCGGGAGCGGTGAAGAGACCCAGTACTTC
CASRRGAGAGSGEETQYF
>TRBD1|TRBJ1-2|NA|TRBV24-1
TGTGCCACCAGTGAACGTAGTGGGACAGGACGATATGGCTACACCTTC
CATSERSGTGRYGYTF
>TRBD2|TRBJ2-2|many|TRBV28
TGTGCCAGCAGGCGGGGGACTACCAACACCGGGGAGCTGTTTTTT
CASRRGTTNTGELFF
>TRBD2|TRBJ2-5|many|TRBV7-9
TGTGCCAGCAGCTTAGTGGGACTAGCTGACGGTCAAGAGACCCAGTACTTC
CASSLVGLADGQETQYF
>NA|TRBJ1-1|many|TRBV19
TGTGCCAGTAGTATAGTCGGGTACACTGAAGCTTTCTTT
CASSIVGYTEAFF
>TRBD1|TRBJ2-5|many|TRBV4-1
TGCGCCAGCAGCCAAGTATACTTTGGACAGGGTCTAGAGACCCAGTACTTC
CASSQVYFGQGLETQYF
>TRBD2|TRBJ2-1|NA|TRBV7-3
TGTGCCAGCAGCCGGGGACTAGCGGCTAACAATGAGCAGTTCTTC
CASSRGLAANNEQFF
>TRBD1|TRBJ2-6|NA|TRBV24-1
TGTGCCACCAGTGATCCGAAAACAGGGGACTCTGGGGCCAACGTCCTGACTTTC
CATSDPKTGDSGANVLTF
>NA|TRBJ2-1|NA|TRBV5-1
TGCGCCAGCAGCTTCGGCCGCTTGGTGGGCAATGAGCAGTTCTTC
CASSFGRLVGNEQFF
>NA|TRBJ1-1|many|TRBV6-5
TGTGCCAGCAGTTACGGGAGAAGGGCCCCAGGCACTGAAGCTTTCTTT
CASSYGRRAPGTEAFF
>NA|TRBJ2-1|many|TRBV7-9
TGTGCCAGCAGCGTAGGGACCGCCCGTGAGCAGTTCTTC
CASSVGTAREQFF
>NA|TRBJ1-4|many|TRBV13
TGTGCCAGCAGCTTTCGGACAGACCCTAATGAAAAACTGTTTTTT
CASSFRTDPNEKLFF
>TRBD2|TRBJ2-2|NA|TRBV6-2/TRBV6-3
TGTGCCAGCAGCATATCCAGCGGGAGTGGCGGGGAGCTGTTTTTT
CASSISSGSGGELFF
>NA|TRBJ2-5|many|TRBV7-9
TGTGCCAGCAGCTTAGTTGCCAGGCAAGAGACCCAGTACTTC
CASSLVARQETQYF
>NA|TRBJ1-5|many|TRBV5-6
TGTGCCAGCAGCCCCGGAAAGGGTGGGACTCAGCCCCAGCATTTT
CASSPGKGGTQPQHF
>TRBD1|TRBJ2-7|NA|TRBV27
TGTGCCAGCAGTTCCCTTCGACAGGGCGGTGGATACGAGCAGTACTTC
CASSSLRQGGGYEQYF
>NA|TRBJ2-1|NA|TRBV11-3
TGTGCCAGCAGCTTAATGCGGGGAACCTACAATGAGCAGTTCTTC
CASSLMRGTYNEQFF
>NA|TRBJ2-3|NA|TRBV24-1
TGTGCCACTGAAGGAGGCACAGATACGCAGTATTTT
CATEGGTDTQYF
>NA|TRBJ2-3|once|TRBV10-3
TGTGCCATCAGTGAGGGACTGGCGCCAGATACGCAGTATTTT
CAISEGLAPDTQYF
>NA|TRBJ2-1|many|TRBV11-2
TGTGCCAGCAGTAACAATGAGCAGTTCTTC
CASSNNEQFF
>NA|TRBJ2-1|many|TRBV3-1
TGTGCCAGCAGCCAAGGGATCCGGGGCAATGAGCAGTTCTTC
CASSQGIRGNEQFF
>NA|TRBJ2-7|NA|TRBV29-1
TGCAGCGTTGAAAGTCTAGGGGGCGAGCAGTACTTC
CSVESLGGEQYF
>TRBD2|TRBJ2-2|NA|TRBV9
TGTGCCAGCAGCGCTCCCCGGGAGGGCTATAACACCGGGGAGCTGTTTTTT
CASSAPREGYNTGELFF
>NA|TRBJ2-1|many|TRBV13
TGTGCCAGCAGCTTATCCTCGACGCAGTTCTTC
CASSLSSTQFF
>TRBD1|TRBJ1-1|NA|TRBV29-1
TGCAGCGTTGACCGGACCGGGACAGGGGGGACTGAAGCTTTCTTT
CSVDRTGTGGTEAFF
>NA|TRBJ2-3|few|TRBV20-1
TGCAGTGCTTACGGGCCGGGGAAACCCACAGATACGCAGTATTTT
CSAYGPGKPTDTQYF
>NA|TRBJ1-2|few|TRBV6-1
TGTGCCAGCCGCGTCGGGGGCTTGGATGGCTACACCTTC
CASRVGGLDGYTF
>TRBD1|TRBJ1-4|many|TRBV7-9
TGTGCCAGCAGCCTCGGGACAGGGGGCGAAAAACTGTTTTTT
CASSLGTGGEKLFF